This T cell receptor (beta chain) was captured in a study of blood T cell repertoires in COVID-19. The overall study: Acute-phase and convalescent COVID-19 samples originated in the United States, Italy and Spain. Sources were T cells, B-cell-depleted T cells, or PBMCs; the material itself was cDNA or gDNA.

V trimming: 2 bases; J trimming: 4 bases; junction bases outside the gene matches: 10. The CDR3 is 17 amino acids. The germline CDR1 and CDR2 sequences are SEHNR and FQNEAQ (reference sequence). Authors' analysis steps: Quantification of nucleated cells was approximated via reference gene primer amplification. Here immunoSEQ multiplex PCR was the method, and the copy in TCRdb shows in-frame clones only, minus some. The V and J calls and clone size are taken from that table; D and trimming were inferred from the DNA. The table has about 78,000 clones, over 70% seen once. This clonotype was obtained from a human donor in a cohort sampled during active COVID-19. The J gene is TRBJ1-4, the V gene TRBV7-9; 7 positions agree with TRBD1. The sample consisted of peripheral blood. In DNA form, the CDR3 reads TGTGCCAGCAGCTTATGGGCCGGGGACAGTATTAATGAAAAACTGTTTTTT. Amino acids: CASSLWAGDSINEKLFF.